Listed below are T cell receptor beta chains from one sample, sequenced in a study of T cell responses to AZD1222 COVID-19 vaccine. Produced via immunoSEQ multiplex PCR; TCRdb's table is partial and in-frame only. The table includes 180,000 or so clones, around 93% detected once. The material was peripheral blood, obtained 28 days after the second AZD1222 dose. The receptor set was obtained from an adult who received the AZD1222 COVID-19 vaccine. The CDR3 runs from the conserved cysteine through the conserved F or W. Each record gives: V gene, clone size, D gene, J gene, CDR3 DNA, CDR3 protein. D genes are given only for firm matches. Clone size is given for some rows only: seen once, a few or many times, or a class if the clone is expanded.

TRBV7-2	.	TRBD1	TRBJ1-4	TGTGCCAGCAGCTTCTCTGGGACAGGGACAGAAAAACTGTTTTTT	CASSFSGTGTEKLFF
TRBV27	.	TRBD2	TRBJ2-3	TGTGCCAGCAGTAACCTAGCGGGGGGGTCAGATACGCAGTATTTT	CASSNLAGGSDTQYF
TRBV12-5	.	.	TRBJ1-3	TGTGCTAGTGGTTTGGTTGGAAACACCATATATTTT	CASGLVGNTIYF
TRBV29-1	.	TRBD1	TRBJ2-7	TGCAGCGTTGACGGGCTTACAGGGGCAAAACCTTACGAGCAGTACTTC	CSVDGLTGAKPYEQYF
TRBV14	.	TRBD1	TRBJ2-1	TGTGCCAGCAGCCAAGATCTTGGACAGGGCCGGTGGGGGCAGTTCTTC	CASSQDLGQGRWGQFF
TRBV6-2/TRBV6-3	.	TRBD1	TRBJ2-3	TGTGCCAGCAGCTCACCGACAGGGGGCCAAACAGATACGCAGTATTTT	CASSSPTGGQTDTQYF
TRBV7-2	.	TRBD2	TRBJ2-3	TGTGCCAGCAGCTCGGAGGGACTAGCGGCTTACACAGATACGCAGTATTTT	CASSSEGLAAYTDTQYF
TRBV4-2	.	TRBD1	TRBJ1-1	TGTGCCAGCAGCACAGCTACAGGGGCCACTGAAGCTTTCTTT	CASSTATGATEAFF
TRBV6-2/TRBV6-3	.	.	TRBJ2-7	TGTGCCAGCAGTGGGGATTTTGAGGGGGAGCAGTACTTC	CASSGDFEGEQYF
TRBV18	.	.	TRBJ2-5	TGTGCCAGCTCACCAGAGTACAAGCAAGAGACCCAGTACTTC	CASSPEYKQETQYF
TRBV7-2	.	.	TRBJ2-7	TGTGCCAGCAGCTTAAGAACAGACCTATTCTCCTACGAGCAGTACTTC	CASSLRTDLFSYEQYF
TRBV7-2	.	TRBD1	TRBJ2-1	TGTGCCAGCAGCGTCGGACAGGGGGCGCGCAATGAGCAGTTCTTC	CASSVGQGARNEQFF
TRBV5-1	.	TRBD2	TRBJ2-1	TGCGCCAGCAGCTTAGGCGGGGGTGCCCACAATGAGCAGTTCTTC	CASSLGGGAHNEQFF
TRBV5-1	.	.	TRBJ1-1	TGCGCCAGCAGCTTAACAGGTGGTAACACTGAAGCTTTCTTT	CASSLTGGNTEAFF
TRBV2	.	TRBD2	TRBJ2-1	TGTGCCAGCAGTTCTAGCGGGGGTCATAATGAGCAGTTCTTC	CASSSSGGHNEQFF
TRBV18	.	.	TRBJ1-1	TGTGCCAGCTCACCGGGGGGAGATGAAGCTTTCTTT	CASSPGGDEAFF
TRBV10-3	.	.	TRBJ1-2	TGTGCCATCAGTGAGTCCAACTATGGCTACACCTTC	CAISESNYGYTF
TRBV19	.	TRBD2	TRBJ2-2	TGTGCCAGTAGTCTGGGACTAAGAACCGGGGAGCTGTTTTTT	CASSLGLRTGELFF
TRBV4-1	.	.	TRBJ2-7	TGCGCCAGCAGCCGAGCGGGACAAAACCCCTCCTACGAGCAGTACTTC	CASSRAGQNPSYEQYF
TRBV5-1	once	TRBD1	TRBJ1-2	TGCGCCAGCAGCTTGAACAGGGGGTATGGCTACACCTTC	CASSLNRGYGYTF
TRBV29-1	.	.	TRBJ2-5	TGCAGCGTTGCTCCCCAGACCTCTCAAGAGACCCAGTACTTC	CSVAPQTSQETQYF
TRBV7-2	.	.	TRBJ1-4	TGTGCCAGCAGCCTACAGACAACAACTAATGAAAAACTGTTTTTT	CASSLQTTTNEKLFF
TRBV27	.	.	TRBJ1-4	TGTGCCAGCAGTCATGGGGTCAATAATGAAAAACTGTTTTTT	CASSHGVNNEKLFF
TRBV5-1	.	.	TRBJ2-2	TGCGCCAGCAGCTTGGAACTGACCCAAAGGGCCGGGGAGCTGTTTTTT	CASSLELTQRAGELFF
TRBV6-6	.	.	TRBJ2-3	TGTGCCAGCACAGGATCAGATACGCAGTATTTT	CASTGSDTQYF
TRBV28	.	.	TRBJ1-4	TGTGCCAGCAGTTCCACTGAAAAACTGTTTTTT	CASSSTEKLFF
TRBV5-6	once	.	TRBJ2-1	TGTGCCAGCAGCCTACGGGTTCTGGATAGGGAGTTCTTC	CASSLRVLDREFF
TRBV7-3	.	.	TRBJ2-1	TGTGCCAGCAGCCCAACCTCGGACAGCAATGAGCAGTTCTTC	CASSPTSDSNEQFF
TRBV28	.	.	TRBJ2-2	TGTGCCAGCAGTGGATCCGGGGAGCTGTTTTTT	CASSGSGELFF
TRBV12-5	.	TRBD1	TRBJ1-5	TGTGCTAGTAGTTCGACCCACTGGACAGGGGGCGGATATAGCAATCAGCCCCAGCATTTT	CASSSTHWTGGGYSNQPQHF
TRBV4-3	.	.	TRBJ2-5	TGCGCCAGCAGCCAAGTAAGGGGGGCCCCCCAAGAGACCCAGTACTTC	CASSQVRGAPQETQYF
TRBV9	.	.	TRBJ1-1	TGTGCCAGCAGCCCTTTGTCAGAAGCTTTCTTT	CASSPLSEAFF
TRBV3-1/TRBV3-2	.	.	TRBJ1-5	TGTGCCAGCAGCGGGACCTGGGCGGGCAATCAGCCCCAGCATTTT	CASSGTWAGNQPQHF
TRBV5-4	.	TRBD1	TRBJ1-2	TGTGCCAGCACCGTCCAGGGGGCTGGCTACACCTTC	CASTVQGAGYTF
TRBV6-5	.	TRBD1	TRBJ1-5	TGTGCCAGCTTACAGGGGTGGAATCAGCCCCAGCATTTT	CASLQGWNQPQHF
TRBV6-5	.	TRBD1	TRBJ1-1	TGTGCCACCCGACAGGGGGCGGGGACTGAAGCTTTCTTT	CATRQGAGTEAFF
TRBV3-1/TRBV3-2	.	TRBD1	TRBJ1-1	TGTGCCAGCAGCCAAGTCCTGGGACAGGGGGACGCTGAAGCTTTCTTT	CASSQVLGQGDAEAFF
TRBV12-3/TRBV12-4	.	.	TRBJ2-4	TGTGCCAGCAGTACAACTAGTTTGTTGTACTTC	CASSTTSLLYF
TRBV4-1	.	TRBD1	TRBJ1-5	TGCGCCAGCAGCCAATCCGGACAGGGGGTAGGAATTCAGCCCCAGCATTTT	CASSQSGQGVGIQPQHF
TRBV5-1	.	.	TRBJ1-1	TGCGCCAGCAGCTTGGACTTCGGGGCTGAAGCTTTCTTT	CASSLDFGAEAFF
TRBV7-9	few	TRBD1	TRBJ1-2	TGTGCCAGCAGCGTACAGGGACAGGGAATCTATGGCTACACCTTC	CASSVQGQGIYGYTF
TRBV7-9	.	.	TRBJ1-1	TGTGCCAGCAGGCACGGGGGAACTGAAGCTTTCTTT	CASRHGGTEAFF
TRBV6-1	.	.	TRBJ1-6	TGTGCCAGCAGTGAAGGGAGGGGAAGGGTGGATTCACCCCTCCACTTT	CASSEGRGRVDSPLHF
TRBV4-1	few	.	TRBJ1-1	TGCGCCAGCAGCCAAATCTGGGCAGGGACGAGCACTGAAGCTTTCTTT	CASSQIWAGTSTEAFF
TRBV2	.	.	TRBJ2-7	TGTGCCAGCAGACCCCTGGTACAGGCCTACGAGCAGTACTTC	CASRPLVQAYEQYF